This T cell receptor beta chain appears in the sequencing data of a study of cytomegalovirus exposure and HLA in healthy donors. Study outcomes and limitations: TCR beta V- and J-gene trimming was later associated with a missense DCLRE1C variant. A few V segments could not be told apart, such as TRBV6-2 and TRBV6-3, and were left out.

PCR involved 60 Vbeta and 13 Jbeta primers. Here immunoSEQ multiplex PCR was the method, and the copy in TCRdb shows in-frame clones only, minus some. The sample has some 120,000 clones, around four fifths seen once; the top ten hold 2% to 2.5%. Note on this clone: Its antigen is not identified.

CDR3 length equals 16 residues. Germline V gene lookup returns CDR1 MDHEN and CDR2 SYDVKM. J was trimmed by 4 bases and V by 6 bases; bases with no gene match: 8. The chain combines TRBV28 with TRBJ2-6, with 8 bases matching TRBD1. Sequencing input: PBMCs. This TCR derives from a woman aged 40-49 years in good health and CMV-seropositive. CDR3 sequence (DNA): TGTGCCAGCAGACACGACAGGGGACCCGGGGCCAACGTCCTGACTTTC. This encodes CASRHDRGPGANVLTF.